These T cell receptor beta chains were read from a single sample in a study of neurological immune-mediated disorders. TCRdb redid the calling of the 5' RACE reads with MiXCR, one entry per CDR3 protein. Among tens of thousands of distinct CDR3 sequences, about 15% were seen once, and the ten largest hold 15%. Sequenced sample: PBMCs. Receptors were obtained from a woman aged 40 to 55 in good health. Each CDR3 is given with its conserved first and last residue. D genes are given only for firm matches. Clone size is stated in some rows and not others, as once, few, many or a class when expanded.

v_call,d_call,cdr3_length,j_call,clone_size,cdr3_aa,cdr3_nt
TRBV24-1,TRBD2,17,TRBJ2-3,NA,CATSDSGTRGRTDTQYF,TGTGCCACCAGTGATTCCGGGACTAGAGGTAGGACAGATACGCAGTATTTT
TRBV5-1,NA,14,TRBJ2-5,few,CASSLIPSSETQYF,TGCGCCAGCAGCTTGATCCCTAGCTCAGAGACCCAGTACTTC
TRBV7-6,NA,13,TRBJ2-7,few,CASSPTASAEQYF,TGTGCCAGCAGCCCAACGGCTAGCGCCGAGCAGTACTTC
TRBV29-1,TRBD2,17,TRBJ2-7,NA,CSARGGQDPGLAREQYF,TGCAGCGCAAGAGGGGGTCAGGATCCGGGACTAGCGCGCGAGCAGTACTTC
TRBV13,NA,17,TRBJ2-2,few,CASSLEVVNDATGELFF,TGTGCCAGCAGCTTAGAAGTAGTGAACGACGCGACCGGGGAGCTGTTTTTT
TRBV5-1,TRBD1,15,TRBJ1-5,NA,CASSLGQGGNQPQHF,TGCGCCAGCAGCCTGGGACAGGGGGGCAATCAGCCCCAGCATTTT
TRBV5-1,NA,12,TRBJ1-6,few,CASSFPNSPLHF,TGCGCCAGCAGCTTCCCTAATTCACCCCTCCACTTT
TRBV20-1,NA,15,TRBJ2-3,many,CSARDPGGSTDTQYF,TGCAGTGCTAGAGATCCGGGGGGCAGCACAGATACGCAGTATTTT
TRBV7-9,NA,13,TRBJ2-7,many,CASSLVGGDEQYF,TGTGCCAGCAGCTTAGTAGGGGGGGACGAGCAGTACTTC
TRBV5-6,NA,15,TRBJ1-3,many,CASSSRQSSGNTIYF,TGTGCCAGCAGCTCGCGACAGTCTTCTGGAAACACCATATATTTT
TRBV18,NA,13,TRBJ2-5,NA,CASSPRKMKTQYF,TGTGCCAGCTCACCGCGGAAAATGAAGACCCAGTACTTC
TRBV12-3/TRBV12-4,TRBD1,15,TRBJ2-1,many,CASSRTGQPYNEQFF,TGTGCCAGCAGTAGGACAGGGCAGCCCTACAATGAGCAGTTCTTC
TRBV4-1,NA,12,TRBJ1-1,many,CASLGPNTEAFF,TGCGCCAGTTTAGGGCCGAACACTGAAGCTTTCTTT
TRBV5-5,NA,17,TRBJ1-3,many,CASSGPTGPRAGNTIYF,TGTGCCAGCAGCGGTCCGACCGGGCCCAGAGCTGGAAACACCATATATTTT
TRBV20-1,NA,13,TRBJ1-5,many,CSVPGEGNQPQHF,TGCAGTGTCCCCGGGGAGGGCAATCAGCCCCAGCATTTT
TRBV5-6,NA,16,TRBJ1-3,many,CASSFRDWGEGNTIYF,TGTGCCAGCAGCTTCAGGGATTGGGGAGAAGGAAACACCATATATTTT
TRBV7-2,NA,13,TRBJ2-2,many,CASSLDNTGELFF,TGTGCCAGCAGCTTAGACAACACCGGGGAGCTGTTTTTT
TRBV27,TRBD2,21,TRBJ2-1,many,CASSPLGTSGDGGGSYNEQFF,TGTGCCAGCAGTCCTTTGGGGACTAGCGGGGATGGGGGGGGCTCCTACAATGAGCAGTTCTTC
TRBV20-1,TRBD2,14,TRBJ2-3,many,CSASPSGDGDTQYF,TGCAGTGCTAGTCCAAGCGGGGATGGAGATACGCAGTATTTT
TRBV3-1,NA,13,TRBJ1-1,many,CASSQDRSSGAFF,TGTGCCAGCAGCCAAGATAGGAGCTCGGGAGCTTTCTTT
TRBV5-5,TRBD1,15,TRBJ2-7,once,CASSLDRGLYYEQYF,TGTGCCAGCAGCTTGGACAGGGGGTTATATTACGAGCAGTACTTC
TRBV4-2,TRBD1,16,TRBJ2-2,once,CASSQGTGVNTGELFF,TGTGCCAGCAGCCAGGGGACAGGGGTCAACACCGGGGAGCTGTTTTTT
TRBV2,TRBD1,15,TRBJ2-5,NA,CASSPDRGTQETQYF,TGTGCCAGCAGTCCGGACAGGGGAACACAAGAGACCCAGTACTTC
TRBV29-1,NA,10,TRBJ2-5,many,CSVRQETQYF,TGCAGCGTTCGGCAAGAGACCCAGTACTTC
TRBV14,NA,15,TRBJ1-5,few,CASPGEVYSNQPQHF,TGTGCCAGTCCGGGGGAGGTCTATAGCAATCAGCCCCAGCATTTT
TRBV20-1,TRBD2,15,TRBJ2-5,many,CSASRGSGGKETQYF,TGCAGTGCTAGTCGTGGGAGCGGGGGGAAAGAGACCCAGTACTTC
TRBV7-8,TRBD2,17,TRBJ2-5,many,CASSLRSWRGGLETQYF,TGTGCCAGCAGCTTAAGGTCCTGGCGGGGGGGCTTGGAGACCCAGTACTTC
TRBV7-2,NA,14,TRBJ2-1,many,CASSLSPLANEQFF,TGTGCCAGCAGCTTATCCCCACTAGCCAATGAGCAGTTCTTC
TRBV20-1,NA,13,TRBJ2-7,NA,CSARVQLGYEQYF,TGCAGTGCTAGAGTCCAGTTGGGGTACGAGCAGTACTTC
TRBV18,NA,15,TRBJ2-5,many,CASSPGRTGSETQYF,TGTGCCAGCTCACCGGGGCGAACCGGGTCAGAGACCCAGTACTTC